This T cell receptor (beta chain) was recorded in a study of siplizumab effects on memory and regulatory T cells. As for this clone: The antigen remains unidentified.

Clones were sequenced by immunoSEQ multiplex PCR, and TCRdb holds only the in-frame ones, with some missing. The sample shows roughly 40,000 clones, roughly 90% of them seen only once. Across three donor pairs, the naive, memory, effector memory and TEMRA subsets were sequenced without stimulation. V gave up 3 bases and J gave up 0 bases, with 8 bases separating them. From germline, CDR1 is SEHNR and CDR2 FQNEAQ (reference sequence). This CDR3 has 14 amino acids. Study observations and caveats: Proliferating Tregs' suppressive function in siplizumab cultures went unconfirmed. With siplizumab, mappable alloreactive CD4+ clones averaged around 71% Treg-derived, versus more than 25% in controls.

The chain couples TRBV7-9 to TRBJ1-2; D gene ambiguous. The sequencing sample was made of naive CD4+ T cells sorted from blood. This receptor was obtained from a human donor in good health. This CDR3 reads CASSFEIANYGYTF. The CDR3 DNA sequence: TGTGCCAGCAGCTTTGAAATTGCTAACTATGGCTACACCTTC.